These T cell receptor beta chains were read from a single sample in a study of Ad26.COV2.S vaccination and SARS-CoV-2 variants. The table came from immunoSEQ multiplex PCR; TCRdb's copy has only in-frame clones and leaves some out. The table records approximately 500,000 clones, roughly nine tenths of them present only once. The starting material was peripheral blood, obtained in a trial of Ad26.COV2.S vaccine versus placebo. The receptors come from a person aged 18-60 years who received the Ad26.COV2.S COVID-19 vaccine or a placebo. Each CDR3 is given with its conserved first and last residue. A D gene is named only where the DNA matches it firmly. Clone size is not always given. Where it is, it says once, few, many or a class for expanded clones.

TRBJ2-6,-,TRBV19,-,TGTGCCAGTAGTCGACAGCCTCCTGGGGCCAACGTCCTGACTTTC,CASSRQPPGANVLTF
TRBJ1-2,-,TRBV4-3,-,TGCGCCAGCAGCCAACGGCAGGGCTATGGCTACACCTTC,CASSQRQGYGYTF
TRBJ2-1,-,TRBV7-2,TRBD2,TGTGCCAGCAGCTCGCTAGCGGGAGTCTTCAATGAGCAGTTCTTC,CASSSLAGVFNEQFF
TRBJ1-2,-,TRBV29-1,-,TGCAGCGTTTATGCCTATGGCTACACCTTC,CSVYAYGYTF
TRBJ2-6,-,TRBV6-2/TRBV6-3,-,TGTGCCAGCAGTTCAGGCGGCTCTGGGGCCAACGTCCTGACTTTC,CASSSGGSGANVLTF
TRBJ2-3,-,TRBV30,-,TGTGCCTGGAGTCCAGGCAGGACAGATACGCAGTATTTT,CAWSPGRTDTQYF
TRBJ1-2,few,TRBV6-2/TRBV6-3,-,TGTGCCAGCAGCCCAGGAACATATGGCTACACCTTC,CASSPGTYGYTF
TRBJ2-5,-,TRBV6-6,-,TGTGCCAGCACCTCGGGCCTACGGGCGTACTTC,CASTSGLRAYF
TRBJ2-3,few,TRBV19,-,TGTGCCAGTAGTATAGTTGCGGGTTTCACAGATACGCAGTATTTT,CASSIVAGFTDTQYF
TRBJ2-7,-,TRBV7-8,-,TGTGCCAGCAGCCCACCGGAGCTTAAGCAGTACTTC,CASSPPELKQYF
TRBJ2-3,-,TRBV9,-,TGTGCCAGCAGCGTGCCCTCCCGGGGGCGGGACGGCACAGATACGCAGTATTTT,CASSVPSRGRDGTDTQYF
TRBJ2-7,-,TRBV18,-,TGTGCCAGCTCACCAGGGGGGAGCTCCTACGAGCAGTACTTC,CASSPGGSSYEQYF
TRBJ2-7,once,TRBV7-9,-,TGTGCCAGCAGTCCCCCGGCAGGGTCCTACGAGCAGTACTTC,CASSPPAGSYEQYF
TRBJ2-2,-,TRBV21-1,-,TGTGCCAGCAGCCGATCCGATTCCAGACCGAAGGGCGACACCGGGGAGCTGTTTTTT,CASSRSDSRPKGDTGELFF
TRBJ1-4,-,TRBV7-9,-,TGTGCCAGCAGCTTAGGAGGGGCCTATGAAAAACTGTTTTTT,CASSLGGAYEKLFF
TRBJ1-2,few,TRBV5-1,-,TGCGCCAGCAGCAAGGATAATAACTATGGCTACACCTTC,CASSKDNNYGYTF
TRBJ2-1,-,TRBV19,TRBD2,TGTGCCAGTAGTTGGCAGACTAGCGGCTACAATGAGCAGTTCTTC,CASSWQTSGYNEQFF
TRBJ2-7,-,TRBV28,TRBD2,TGTGCCAGCAGTCCTTCGGGGGGGTTTTCCTACGAGCAGTACTTC,CASSPSGGFSYEQYF